This T cell receptor (beta chain) was obtained from a study of CD8 T cells in ankylosing spondylitis. TCRdb itself ran the 5' RACE reads through MiXCR, one entry per CDR3 protein. The profile shows tens of thousands of distinct CDR3 sequences, over 6.5% of them singletons. Germline lookup yields CDR1 SGHRS and CDR2 YFSETQ. The CDR3 sequence is 14 residues long. Trimming removed 4 bases from V and 1 base from J, with 9 bases in between. The sequence derives from a male donor with ankylosing spondylitis or in good health (not recorded which). This chain connects TRBV5-1 to TRBJ2-1; perhaps TRBD1 as D (5 bases). The sample comprised blood. CDR3 residues: CASSQGYSYNEQFF. CDR3 in DNA: TGCGCCAGCAGCCAGGGTTATTCCTACAATGAGCAGTTCTTC. Combining the CDR3 with reference TRBV5-1 and TRBJ2-1 gives the whole variable domain KAGVTQTPRYLIKTRGQQVTLSCSPISGHRSVSWYQQTPGQGLQFLFEYFSETQRNKGNFPGRFSGRQFSNSRSEMNVSTLELGDSALYLCASSQGYSYNEQFFGPGTRLTVL.